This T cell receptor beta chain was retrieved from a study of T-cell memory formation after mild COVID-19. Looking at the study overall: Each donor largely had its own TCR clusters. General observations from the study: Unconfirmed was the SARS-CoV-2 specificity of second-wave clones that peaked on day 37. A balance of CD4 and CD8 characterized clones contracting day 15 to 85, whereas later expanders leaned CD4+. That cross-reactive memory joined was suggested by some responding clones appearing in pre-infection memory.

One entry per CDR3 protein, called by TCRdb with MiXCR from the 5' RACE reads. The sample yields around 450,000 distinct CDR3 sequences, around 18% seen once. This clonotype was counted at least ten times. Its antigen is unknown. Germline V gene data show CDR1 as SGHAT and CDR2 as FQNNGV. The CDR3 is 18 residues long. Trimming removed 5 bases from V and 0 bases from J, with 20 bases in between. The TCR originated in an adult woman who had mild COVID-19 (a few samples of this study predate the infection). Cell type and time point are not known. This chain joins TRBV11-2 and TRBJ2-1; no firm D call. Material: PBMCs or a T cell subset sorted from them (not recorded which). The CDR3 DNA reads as TGTGCCAGCAGCCGAGGAACCCTGTGGTCCAGCTCCTACAATGAGCAGTTCTTC. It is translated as CASSRGTLWSSSYNEQFF.